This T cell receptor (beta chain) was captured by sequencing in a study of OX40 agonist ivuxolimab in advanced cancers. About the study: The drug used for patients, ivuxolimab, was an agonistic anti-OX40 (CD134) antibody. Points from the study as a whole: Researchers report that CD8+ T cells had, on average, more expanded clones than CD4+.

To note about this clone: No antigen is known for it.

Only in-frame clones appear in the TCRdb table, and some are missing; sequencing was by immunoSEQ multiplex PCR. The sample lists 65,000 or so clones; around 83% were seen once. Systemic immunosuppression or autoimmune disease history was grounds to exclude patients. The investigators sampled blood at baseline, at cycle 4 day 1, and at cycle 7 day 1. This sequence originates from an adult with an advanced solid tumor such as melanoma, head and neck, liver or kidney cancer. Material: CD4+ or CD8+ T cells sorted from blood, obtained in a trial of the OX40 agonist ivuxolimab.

This CDR3 reads CASSRGNLYEQYF. CDR3 coding DNA: TGTGCCAGTTCCCGGGGCAACCTATACGAGCAGTACTTC. This rearrangement joins TRBV14 to TRBJ2-7, with D perhaps assigned TRBD1 or TRBD2 (5 bases each). Germline loops: CDR1 SGHDN, CDR2 FVKESK. The V gene lost 9 bases and the J gene lost 4 bases, with 16 bases spanning the gap. The CDR3 sequence is 13 residues long.